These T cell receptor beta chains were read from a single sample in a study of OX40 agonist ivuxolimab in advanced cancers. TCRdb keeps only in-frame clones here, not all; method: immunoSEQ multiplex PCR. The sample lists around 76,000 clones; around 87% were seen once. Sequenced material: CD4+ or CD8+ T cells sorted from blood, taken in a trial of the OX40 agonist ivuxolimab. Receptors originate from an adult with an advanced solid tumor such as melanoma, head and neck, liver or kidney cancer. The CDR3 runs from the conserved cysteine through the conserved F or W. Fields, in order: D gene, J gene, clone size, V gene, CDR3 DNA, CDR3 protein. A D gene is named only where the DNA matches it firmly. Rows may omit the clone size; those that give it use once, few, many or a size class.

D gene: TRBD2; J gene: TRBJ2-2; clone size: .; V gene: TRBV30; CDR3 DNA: TGTGCCTGGAGTAAGGGCGGGAGCGACACCGGGGAGCTGTTTTTT; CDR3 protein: CAWSKGGSDTGELFF
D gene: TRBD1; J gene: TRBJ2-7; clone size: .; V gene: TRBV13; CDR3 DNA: TGTGCCAGCAGCTTAGATGGGACAGGGGCTTACGAGCAGTACTTC; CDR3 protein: CASSLDGTGAYEQYF
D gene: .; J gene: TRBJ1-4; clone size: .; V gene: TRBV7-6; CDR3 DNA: TGTGCCAGCAGCTTATCCTTCGGCGAAAAACTGTTTTTT; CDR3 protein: CASSLSFGEKLFF
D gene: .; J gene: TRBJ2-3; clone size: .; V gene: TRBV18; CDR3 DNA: TGTGCCAGCTCACCCGGGACGGAGGCTTTTCATACGCAGTATTTT; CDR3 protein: CASSPGTEAFHTQYF
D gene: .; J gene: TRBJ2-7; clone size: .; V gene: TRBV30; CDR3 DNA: TGTGCCTGGAGGGCCTCCTACGAGCAGTACTTC; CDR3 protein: CAWRASYEQYF
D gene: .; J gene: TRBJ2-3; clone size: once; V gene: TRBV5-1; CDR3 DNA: TGCGCCAGCAGCCCTCTAGCGACTAGCACAGATACGCAGTATTTT; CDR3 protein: CASSPLATSTDTQYF
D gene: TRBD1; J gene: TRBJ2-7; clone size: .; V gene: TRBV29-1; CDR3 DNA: TGCAGCGTGGGGGGACAGGGTGGCTACGAGCAGTACTTC; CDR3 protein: CSVGGQGGYEQYF
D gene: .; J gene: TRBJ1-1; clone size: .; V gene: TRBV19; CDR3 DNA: TGTGCCAGTAACATGGGACCGACCCTTCGCACTGAAGCTTTCTTT; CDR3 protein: CASNMGPTLRTEAFF
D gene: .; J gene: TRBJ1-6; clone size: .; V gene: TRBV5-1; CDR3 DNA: TGCGCCAGCAGATCCGACAGTTATAATTCACCCCTCCACTTT; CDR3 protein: CASRSDSYNSPLHF
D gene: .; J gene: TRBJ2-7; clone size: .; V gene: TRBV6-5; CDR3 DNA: TGTGCCAGCAGTGGGTCATACGAGCAGTACTTC; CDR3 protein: CASSGSYEQYF
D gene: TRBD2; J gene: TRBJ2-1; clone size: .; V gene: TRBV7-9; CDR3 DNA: TGTGCCAGCAGCTTATTTCGGGGACTAGGGGACAATGAGCAGTTCTTC; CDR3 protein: CASSLFRGLGDNEQFF
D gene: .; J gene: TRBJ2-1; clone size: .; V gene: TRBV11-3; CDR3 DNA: TGTGCCAGCAGCTTAATGAGGGCCAATGAGCAGTTCTTC; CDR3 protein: CASSLMRANEQFF
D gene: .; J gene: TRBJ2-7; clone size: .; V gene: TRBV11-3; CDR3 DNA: TGTGCCAGCAGCTCGACGACTACGGACGGCTCCCACGAGCAGTACTTC; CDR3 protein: CASSSTTTDGSHEQYF
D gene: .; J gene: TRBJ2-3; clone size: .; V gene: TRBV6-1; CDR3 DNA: TGTGCCAGCAGAGCCGGTGATACGCAGTATTTT; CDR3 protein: CASRAGDTQYF
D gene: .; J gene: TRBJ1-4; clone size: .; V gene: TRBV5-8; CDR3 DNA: TGTGCCAGCAGCTTGACTAGGTCAGCGAGTGAAAAACTGTTTTTT; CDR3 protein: CASSLTRSASEKLFF
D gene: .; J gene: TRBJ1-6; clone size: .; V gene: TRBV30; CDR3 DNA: TGTGCCTGGAGGGTCAGTCCAAGCTCCTATAATTCACCCCTCCACTTT; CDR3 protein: CAWRVSPSSYNSPLHF
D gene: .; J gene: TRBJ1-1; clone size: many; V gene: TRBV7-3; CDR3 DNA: TGTGCCAGCAGCCCTACACGGGACAACCGATGGGCTTTCTTT; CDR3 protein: CASSPTRDNRWAFF
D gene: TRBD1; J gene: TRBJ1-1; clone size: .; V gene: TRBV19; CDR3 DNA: TGTGCCAGTAGCCCTCGACAGGGAATCACTGAAGCTTTCTTT; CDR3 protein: CASSPRQGITEAFF
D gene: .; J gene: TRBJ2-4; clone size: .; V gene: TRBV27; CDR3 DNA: TGTGCCAGCGCTTGGGACTTCAAAAACATTCAGTACTTC; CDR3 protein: CASAWDFKNIQYF
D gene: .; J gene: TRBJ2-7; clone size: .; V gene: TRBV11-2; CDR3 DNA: TGTGCCAGCAGCTTAGAGTTCTACGAGCAGTACTTC; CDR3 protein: CASSLEFYEQYF
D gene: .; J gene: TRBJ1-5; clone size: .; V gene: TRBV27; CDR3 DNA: TGTGCCAGCAGTCAGACCCGCAATCAGCCCCAGCATTTT; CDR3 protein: CASSQTRNQPQHF
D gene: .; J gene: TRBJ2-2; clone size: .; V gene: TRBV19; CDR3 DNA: TGTGCCAGTAGTGGGCAGGGAGAAGCCGGGGAGCTGTTTTTT; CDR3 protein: CASSGQGEAGELFF
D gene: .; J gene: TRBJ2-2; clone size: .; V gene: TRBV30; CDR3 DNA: TGTGCCTGGATGGGCGAGAACACCGGGGAGCTGTTTTTT; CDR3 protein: CAWMGENTGELFF
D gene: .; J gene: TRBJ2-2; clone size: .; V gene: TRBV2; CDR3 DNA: TGTGCCAGCAGTGCAGAGGGAAGTCGCACCGGGGAGCTGTTTTTT; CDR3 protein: CASSAEGSRTGELFF
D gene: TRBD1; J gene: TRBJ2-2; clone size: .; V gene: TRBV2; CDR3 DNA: TGTGCCAGCAGTGAAAAACAGGGGGCCGGGGAGCTGTTTTTT; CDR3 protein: CASSEKQGAGELFF
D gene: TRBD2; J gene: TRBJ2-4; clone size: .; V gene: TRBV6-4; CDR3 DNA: TGTGCCACCCTAACGGGCGGGGGAATCCTAGCCAAAAACATTCAGTACTTC; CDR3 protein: CATLTGGGILAKNIQYF
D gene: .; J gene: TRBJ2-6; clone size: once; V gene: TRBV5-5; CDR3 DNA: TGTGCCAGCAGCTTGGACTGGGCTGGGGCCAACGTCCTGACTTTC; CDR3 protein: CASSLDWAGANVLTF
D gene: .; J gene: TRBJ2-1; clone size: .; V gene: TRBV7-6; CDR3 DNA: TGTGCCAGCAGCGACTTCAGATCAAGCTCCTACAATGAGCAGTTCTTC; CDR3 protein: CASSDFRSSSYNEQFF
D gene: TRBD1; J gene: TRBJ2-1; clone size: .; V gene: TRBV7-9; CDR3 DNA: TGTGCCAGCAGCTTTGGGGTTGGACAGGCGGACAGGGAGCAGTTCTTC; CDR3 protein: CASSFGVGQADREQFF
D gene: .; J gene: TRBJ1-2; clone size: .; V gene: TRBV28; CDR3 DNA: TGTGTGACGTGGGGGGCGTCCGAGAATGGCTACACCTTC; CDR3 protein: CVTWGASENGYTF
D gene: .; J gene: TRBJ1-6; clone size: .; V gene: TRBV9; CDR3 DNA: TGTGCCAGCAGCGTAGGCGAAGGTCCTTGGACCGGGACAAGGGATTCACCCCTCCACTTT; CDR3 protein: CASSVGEGPWTGTRDSPLHF
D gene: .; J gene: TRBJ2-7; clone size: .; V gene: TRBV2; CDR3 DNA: TGTGCCAGCAGTGAAGCGATCTTGGGCGAGCAGTACTTC; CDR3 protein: CASSEAILGEQYF
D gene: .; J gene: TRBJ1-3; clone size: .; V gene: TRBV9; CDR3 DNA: TGTGCCAGCAGCCCGCAACTCGAGACGGCCGGAAACACCATATATTTT; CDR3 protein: CASSPQLETAGNTIYF
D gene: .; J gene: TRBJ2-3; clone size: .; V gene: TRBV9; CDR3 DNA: TGTGCCAGCAGCGTCGATTGGGTGTTGACAGATACGCAGTATTTT; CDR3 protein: CASSVDWVLTDTQYF
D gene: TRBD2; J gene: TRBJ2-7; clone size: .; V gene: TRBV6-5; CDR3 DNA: TGTGCCAGCACCCTGGGAGCGGGAGTTAACGAGCAGTACTTC; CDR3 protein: CASTLGAGVNEQYF
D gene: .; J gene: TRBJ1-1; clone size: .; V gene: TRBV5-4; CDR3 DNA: TGTGCCAGCAGCTTGGTTATGAACACTGAAGCTTTCTTT; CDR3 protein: CASSLVMNTEAFF
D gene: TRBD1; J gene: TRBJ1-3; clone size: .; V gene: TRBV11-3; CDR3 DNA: TGTGCCAGCAGCCGCGACAGGGTTAGCGTAAACACCATATATTTT; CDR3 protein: CASSRDRVSVNTIYF
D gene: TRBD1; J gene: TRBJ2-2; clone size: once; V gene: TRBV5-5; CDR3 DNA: TGTGCCAGCAGCCGGGACAGTAAGAACACCGGGGAGCTGTTTTTT; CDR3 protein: CASSRDSKNTGELFF
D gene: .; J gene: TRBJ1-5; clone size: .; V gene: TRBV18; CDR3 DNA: TGTGCCAGCTCACCATATATGTTGGCAGGGGATTCGGGGGGCAATCAGCCCCAGCATTTT; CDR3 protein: CASSPYMLAGDSGGNQPQHF
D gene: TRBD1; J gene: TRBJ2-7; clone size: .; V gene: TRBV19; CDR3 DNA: TGTGCCAGCCGAACGGGACAGGGCTCCGAGCAGTACTTC; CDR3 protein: CASRTGQGSEQYF
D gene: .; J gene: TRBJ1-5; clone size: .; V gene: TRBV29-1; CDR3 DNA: TGCAGCGTTTCTACAGACCCTTCACAGCCCCAGCATTTT; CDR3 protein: CSVSTDPSQPQHF
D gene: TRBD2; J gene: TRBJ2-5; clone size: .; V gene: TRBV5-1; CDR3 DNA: TGCGCCAGCAGCTTGGGACTAGCGGGGCAAGAGACCCAGTACTTC; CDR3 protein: CASSLGLAGQETQYF
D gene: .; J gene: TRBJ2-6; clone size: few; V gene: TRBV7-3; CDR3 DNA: TGTGCCAGCAGCTTTCAGGGTTCTGGGGCCAACGTCCTGACTTTC; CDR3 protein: CASSFQGSGANVLTF
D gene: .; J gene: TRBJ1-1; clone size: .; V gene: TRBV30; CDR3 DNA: TGTGCCTGGAACAGACTGAACACTGAAGCTTTCTTT; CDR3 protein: CAWNRLNTEAFF
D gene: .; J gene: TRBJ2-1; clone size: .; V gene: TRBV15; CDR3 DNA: TGTGCCACCAGTGTGAGTACCTACAATGAGCAGTTCTTC; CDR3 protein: CATSVSTYNEQFF
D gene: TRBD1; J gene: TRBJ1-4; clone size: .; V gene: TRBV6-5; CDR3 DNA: TGTGCCAGCGCACTGGGACAGGGGATGAAAAAACTGTTTTTT; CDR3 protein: CASALGQGMKKLFF
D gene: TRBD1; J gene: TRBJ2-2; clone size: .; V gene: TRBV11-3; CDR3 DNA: TGTGCCAGCAGCTTAGGGACAGGGGGCGCAACCGGGGAGCTGTTTTTT; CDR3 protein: CASSLGTGGATGELFF
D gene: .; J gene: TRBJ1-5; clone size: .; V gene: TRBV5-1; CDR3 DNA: TGCGCCAGCAGCGCGCAGGGTGGAGGACAGTCCCAGCATTTT; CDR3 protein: CASSAQGGGQSQHF
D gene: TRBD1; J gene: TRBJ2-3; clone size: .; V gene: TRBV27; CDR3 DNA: TGTGCCAGCACCATGGGACAGGGGTGGACAGATACGCAGTATTTT; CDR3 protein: CASTMGQGWTDTQYF
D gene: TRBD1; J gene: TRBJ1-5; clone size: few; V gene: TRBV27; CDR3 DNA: TGTGCCAGCAGTTTAGGGACAGGGGTTGGCAATCAGCCCCAGCATTTT; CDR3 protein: CASSLGTGVGNQPQHF
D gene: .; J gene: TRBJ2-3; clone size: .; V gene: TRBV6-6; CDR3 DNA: TGTGCCAGCAGTCCCTCGTTTGGGACAGATACGCAGTATTTT; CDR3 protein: CASSPSFGTDTQYF